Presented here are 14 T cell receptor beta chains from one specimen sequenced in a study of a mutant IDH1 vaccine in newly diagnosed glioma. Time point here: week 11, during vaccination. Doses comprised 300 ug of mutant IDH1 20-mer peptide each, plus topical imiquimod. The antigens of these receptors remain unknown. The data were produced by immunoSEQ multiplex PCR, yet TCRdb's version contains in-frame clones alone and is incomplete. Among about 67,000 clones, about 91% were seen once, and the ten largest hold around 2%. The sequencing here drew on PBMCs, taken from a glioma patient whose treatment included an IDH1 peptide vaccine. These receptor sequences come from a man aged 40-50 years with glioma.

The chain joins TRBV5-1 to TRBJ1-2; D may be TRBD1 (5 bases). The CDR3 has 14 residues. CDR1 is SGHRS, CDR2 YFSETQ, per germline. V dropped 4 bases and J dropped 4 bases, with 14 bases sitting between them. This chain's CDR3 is CASSDQGVGYGYTF. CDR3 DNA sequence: TGCGCCAGCAGCGACCAGGGAGTGGGCTATGGCTACACCTTC.

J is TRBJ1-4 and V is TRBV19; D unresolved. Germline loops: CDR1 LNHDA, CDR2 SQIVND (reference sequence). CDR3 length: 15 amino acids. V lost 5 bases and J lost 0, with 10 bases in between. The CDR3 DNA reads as TGTGCCAGTAGTTTCTCTCGAACAACTAATGAAAAACTGTTTTTT. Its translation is CASSFSRTTNEKLFF.

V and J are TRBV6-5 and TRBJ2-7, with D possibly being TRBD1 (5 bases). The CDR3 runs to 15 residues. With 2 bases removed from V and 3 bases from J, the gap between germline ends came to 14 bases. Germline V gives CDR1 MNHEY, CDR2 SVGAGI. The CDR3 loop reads CASSYGRPDSYEQYV. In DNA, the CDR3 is TGTGCCAGCAGTTACGGGCGGCCCGACAGCTACGAGCAGTACGTC.

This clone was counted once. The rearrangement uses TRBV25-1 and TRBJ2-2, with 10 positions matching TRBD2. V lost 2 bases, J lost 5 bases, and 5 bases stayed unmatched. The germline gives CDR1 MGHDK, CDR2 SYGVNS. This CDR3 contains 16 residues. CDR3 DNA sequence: TGTGCCAGCAGTGAAGCTAGCGGGGGTCGAACCGGGGAGCTGTTTTTT. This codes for CASSEASGGRTGELFF.

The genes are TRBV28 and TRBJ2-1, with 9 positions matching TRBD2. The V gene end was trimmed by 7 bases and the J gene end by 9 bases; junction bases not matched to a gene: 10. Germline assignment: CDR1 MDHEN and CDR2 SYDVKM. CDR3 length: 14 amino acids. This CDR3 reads CASTIAGVASEQFF. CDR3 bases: TGTGCCAGCACCATAGCGGGAGTGGCTAGTGAGCAGTTCTTC. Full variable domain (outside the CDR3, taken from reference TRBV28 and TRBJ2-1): DVKVTQSSRYLVKRTGEKVFLECVQDMDHENMFWYRQDPGLGLRLIYFSYDVKMKEKGDIPEGYSVSREKKERFSLILESASTNQTSMYLCASTIAGVASEQFFGPGTRLTVL.

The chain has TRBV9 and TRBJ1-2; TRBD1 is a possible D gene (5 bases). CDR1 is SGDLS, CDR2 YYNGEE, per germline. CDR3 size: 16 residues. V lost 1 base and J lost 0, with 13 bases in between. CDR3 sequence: CASSVQGVPTNYGYTF. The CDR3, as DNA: TGTGCCAGCAGCGTACAGGGTGTTCCGACTAACTATGGCTACACCTTC.

The chain's CDR3 is CATAQGWTPGELFF. CDR3 in DNA: TGTGCCACAGCGCAGGGGTGGACCCCCGGGGAGCTGTTTTTT. The chain recombines TRBV15 with TRBJ2-2; possibly TRBD1 for D (6 bases). The V gene lost 9 bases and the J gene lost 6 bases, with 17 bases spanning the gap. This CDR3 is built from 14 residues. Germline-derived CDR1 and CDR2 are LNHNV and YYDKDF (reference sequence).

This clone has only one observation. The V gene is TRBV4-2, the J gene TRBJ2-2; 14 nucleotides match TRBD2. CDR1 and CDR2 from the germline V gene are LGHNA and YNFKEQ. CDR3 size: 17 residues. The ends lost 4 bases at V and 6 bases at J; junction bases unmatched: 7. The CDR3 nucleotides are TGTGCCAGCAGCCCAGGACTAGCGGGGGGATCGGCCGGGGAGCTGTTTTTT. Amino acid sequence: CASSPGLAGGSAGELFF.

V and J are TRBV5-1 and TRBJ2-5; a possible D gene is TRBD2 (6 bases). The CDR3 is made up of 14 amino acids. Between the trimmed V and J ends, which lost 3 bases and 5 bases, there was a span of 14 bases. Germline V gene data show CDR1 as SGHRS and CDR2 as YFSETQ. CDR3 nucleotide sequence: TGCGCCAGCAGCTCGGCCCATGGGGGGGAGACCCAGTACTTC. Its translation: CASSSAHGGETQYF.

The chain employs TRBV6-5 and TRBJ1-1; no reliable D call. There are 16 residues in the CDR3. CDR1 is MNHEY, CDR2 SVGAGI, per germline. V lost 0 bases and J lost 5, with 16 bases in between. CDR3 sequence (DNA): TGTGCCAGCAGTTACTCCGGGCAACTCGTTCGAACTGAAGCTTTCTTT. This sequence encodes CASSYSGQLVRTEAFF.

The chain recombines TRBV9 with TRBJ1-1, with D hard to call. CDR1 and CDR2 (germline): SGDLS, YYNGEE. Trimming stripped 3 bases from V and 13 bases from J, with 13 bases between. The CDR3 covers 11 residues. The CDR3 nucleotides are TGTGCCAGCAGCGGGGAGGGTTTCGGTTTCTTT. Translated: CASSGEGFGFF.

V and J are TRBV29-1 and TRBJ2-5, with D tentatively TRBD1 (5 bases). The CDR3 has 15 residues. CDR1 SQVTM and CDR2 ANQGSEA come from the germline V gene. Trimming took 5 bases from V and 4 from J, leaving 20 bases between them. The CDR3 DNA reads TGCAGCGTTTTGCCAGGGTTTGGACGCGCAGAGACCCAGTACTTC. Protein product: CSVLPGFGRAETQYF.

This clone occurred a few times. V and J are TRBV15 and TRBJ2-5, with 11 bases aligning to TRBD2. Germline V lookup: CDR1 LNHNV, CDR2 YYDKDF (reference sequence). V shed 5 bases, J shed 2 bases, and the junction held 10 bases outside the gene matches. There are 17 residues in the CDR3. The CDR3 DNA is TGTGCCACCAGCTCCTCGGGACTAGCGGTTGTTCAAGAGACCCAGTACTTC. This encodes CATSSSGLAVVQETQYF.

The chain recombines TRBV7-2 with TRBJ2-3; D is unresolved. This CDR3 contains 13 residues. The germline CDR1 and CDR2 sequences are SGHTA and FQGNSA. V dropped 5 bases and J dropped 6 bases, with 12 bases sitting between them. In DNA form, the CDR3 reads TGTGCCAGCAGCCCCCCGCCAGGTGATACGCAGTATTTT. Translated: CASSPPPGDTQYF. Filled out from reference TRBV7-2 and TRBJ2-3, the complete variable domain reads GAGVSQSPSNKVTEKGKDVELRCDPISGHTALYWYRQSLGQGLEFLIYFQGNSAPDKSGLPSDRFSAERTGGSVSTLTIQRTQQEDSAVYLCASSPPPGDTQYFGPGTRLTVL.